Below, 18 T cell receptor beta chains from the same sample are listed, as sequenced in a study of PD-1 blockade in classical Hodgkin lymphoma. Brentuximab vedotin exposure varied, and every patient relapsed after autologous stem cell transplantation. Sequencing used immunoSEQ multiplex PCR; TCRdb keeps in-frame clones, though not all of them. The table records about 97,000 clones, approximately 80% of them present only once. Sequenced material: peripheral blood mononuclear cells (PBMCs), taken at baseline. The receptors were sampled from a human donor with classical Hodgkin lymphoma.

This clone was counted at least ten times. The V call is TRBV10-3, the J call TRBJ2-2, with 13 positions matching TRBD2. V dropped 4 bases and J dropped 5; count of bases not matched to a gene: 1. Germline CDR1 ENHRY, CDR2 SYGVKD. The CDR3 loop spans 15 amino acids. The CDR3 nucleotides read TGTGCCATCAGTGGGGGACTAGCGGGAACCGGGGAGCTGTTTTTT. Translation: CAISGGLAGTGELFF.

The gene calls are TRBV19 and TRBJ2-7, with 9 bases aligning to TRBD1. CDR3 length: 15 amino acids. Germline CDR1 LNHDA, CDR2 SQIVND (reference sequence). Unmatched junction bases numbered 11, after V lost 6 bases and J lost 5 bases. CDR3 coding DNA: TGTGCCAGTAGGGCAGGGACAGGGAGTTCCCACGAGCAGTACTTC. Translated, it gives CASRAGTGSSHEQYF.

The rearrangement joins TRBV5-1 to TRBJ2-5; D unresolved. From germline, CDR1 is SGHRS and CDR2 YFSETQ. The CDR3 has 15 amino acids. The germline V and J ends were trimmed by 1 base and 0 bases, with 10 bases remaining between them. The CDR3 DNA reads as TGCGCCAGCAGCTTGCTGTCAGTATACCAAGAGACCCAGTACTTC. It encodes CASSLLSVYQETQYF.

The chain has TRBV7-2 and TRBJ2-7; 8 bases fit TRBD1. The CDR3 runs 14 residues. The trim removed 11 bases at V and 1 base at J, leaving 10 bases unmatched. Germline lookup yields CDR1 SGHTA and CDR2 FQGNSA. CDR3 nucleotides: TGTGCCCGACGTCACAGGGGGGAATCCTACGAGCAGTACTTC. Its protein is CARRHRGESYEQYF.

V and J are TRBV7-9 and TRBJ2-1; D is unclear. Germline-derived CDR1 and CDR2 are SEHNR and FQNEAQ (reference sequence). The CDR3 spans 13 residues. The ends were cut back, 5 bases at V and 8 bases at J, with 13 bases in the middle. CDR3 DNA sequence: TGTGCCAGCAGCGGTGCTGTTGCGGATGAGCAGTTCTTC. It yields the protein CASSGAVADEQFF.

This rearrangement joins TRBV7-5 to TRBJ2-1; the D call in the table, TRBD2, was not verified against the DNA. TRBV7-5 is labeled a pseudogene. The CDR3 length is 12 residues. DNA for the CDR3: TGTGTCAGAAGCTTCCTTTCCAATGAGCAGTTCTTC. Translation: CVRSFLSNEQFF.

The genes are TRBV18 and TRBJ1-2; tentative D call: TRBD1 (6 bases). Trimming stripped 3 bases from V and 8 bases from J, with 13 bases between. The CDR3 consists of 13 residues. Germline V gives CDR1 KGHSH, CDR2 LQKENI. The CDR3, as DNA: TGTGCCAGCTCACCGGGCAACAGGGAGGGCTACACCTTC. This sequence encodes CASSPGNREGYTF.

This chain connects TRBV4-1 to TRBJ2-2, with 10 bases that match TRBD2. The V segment lost 4 bases and the J segment 6 bases; nucleotides outside the gene matches: 8. Germline lookup yields CDR1 MGHRA and CDR2 YSYEKL. CDR3 length: 16 residues. CDR3 sequence reads: CASSPSSGSWPGELFF. Written as DNA, the CDR3 is TGCGCCAGCAGCCCCTCTAGCGGGAGTTGGCCCGGGGAGCTGTTTTTT.

V gene TRBV10-3 combines with J gene TRBJ2-1, with 11 nucleotides matching TRBD2. CDR1 is ENHRY, CDR2 SYGVKD, per germline. V lost 6 bases and J lost 3; bases outside the gene matches: 4. The CDR3 loop spans 15 amino acids. CDR3 coding DNA: TGTGCCATCAGGGGGACTAGCGGAGGCTACAATGAGCAGTTCTTC. Its translation is CAIRGTSGGYNEQFF.

This chain joins TRBV5-1 and TRBJ1-6; the D is unclear. The germline V gene has CDR1 SGHRS and CDR2 YFSETQ. This CDR3 spans 14 amino acids. The V and J ends lost 0 bases and 7 bases respectively, with 8 bases between them. The CDR3 DNA follows: TGCGCCAGCAGCTTGGAACAGCGGAATTCACCCCTCCACTTT. This gives the protein CASSLEQRNSPLHF.

The rearrangement joins TRBV9 to TRBJ2-2; D not certain. CDR1 SGDLS and CDR2 YYNGEE come from the germline V gene. The CDR3 covers 14 residues. V lost 0 bases to trimming and J lost 3 bases, with 6 bases between them. CDR3 coding DNA: TGTGCCAGCAGCGTAGGGTCCGACACCGGGGAGCTGTTTTTT. Encoded protein: CASSVGSDTGELFF.

CDR3 DNA: TGTGCCAGGATGTACTACAATGAGCAGTTCTTC. It yields the protein CARMYYNEQFF. The V and J genes are TRBV6-4 and TRBJ2-1; no clear D gene. Germline V gives CDR1 MRHNA, CDR2 SNTAGT. The CDR3 extends over 11 amino acids. V dropped 9 bases and J dropped 3 bases, with 6 bases sitting between them.

This sequence joins TRBV5-1 and TRBJ2-7, with D possibly matching TRBD2 (6 bases). The CDR3 runs 14 residues. Trimming removed 6 bases from V and 6 bases from J, with 19 bases in between. From germline, CDR1 is SGHRS and CDR2 YFSETQ. CDR3 sequence: CASKGTASVGEQYF. CDR3 coding DNA: TGCGCCAGCAAGGGGACGGCTAGCGTAGGCGAGCAGTACTTC.

This clone was counted a single time. The chain links TRBV10-3 to TRBJ1-2, with 8 positions matching TRBD1. V trimming: 6 bases; J trimming: 8 bases; junction bases outside the gene matches: 8. Germline assignment: CDR1 ENHRY and CDR2 SYGVKD. The CDR3 is made up of 13 amino acids. CDR3 sequence reads: CAISPDRVSGYTF. The CDR3, as DNA: TGTGCCATCAGCCCGGACAGGGTGAGCGGCTACACCTTC.

V usage is TRBV5-4 and J usage is TRBJ2-1; D may match TRBD1 or TRBD2 (5 bases each). Looked up from germline, CDR1 is SGHNT and CDR2 is YYREEE (reference sequence). The CDR3 is 15 residues long. Trimming left V 0 bases short and J 6 bases short, with 13 bases between. The DNA for the CDR3 is TGTGCCAGCAGCTTGGTGGGACGCGGCGGCAATGAGCAGTTCTTC. It specifies CASSLVGRGGNEQFF. The entire variable domain, with the rest obtained from reference TRBV5-4 and TRBJ2-1, is as follows: ETGVTQSPTHLIKTRGQQVTLRCSSQSGHNTVSWYQQALGQGPQFIFQYYREEENGRGNFPPRFSGLQFPNYSSELNVNALELDDSALYLCASSLVGRGGNEQFFGPGTRLTVL.

This clone was seen just once. The chain couples TRBV7-6 to TRBJ1-4; D not resolved. The CDR3 totals 13 residues. V shed 1 base and J shed 8 bases, with 8 bases lying between them. Germline V gives CDR1 SGHVS, CDR2 FNYEAQ. CDR3 sequence reads: CASSLVPREKLFF. In DNA, the CDR3 is TGTGCCAGCAGCTTAGTCCCCAGGGAAAAACTGTTTTTT. Full variable domain (rest looked up from reference TRBV7-6 and TRBJ1-4): GAGVSQSPRYKVTKRGQDVALRCDPISGHVSLYWYRQALGQGPEFLTYFNYEAQQDKSGLPNDRFSAERPEGSISTLTIQRTEQRDSAMYRCASSLVPREKLFFGSGTQLSVL.

This clone was counted only a few times. The chain links TRBV2 to TRBJ2-7, with 9 bases that match TRBD1. Per germline, CDR1 SNHLY and CDR2 FYNNEI. This CDR3 is built from 14 residues. The junction had 6 bases not matched to a gene; V was cut back by 6 bases and J by 3 bases. CDR3 in DNA: TGTGCCAGCAGCTCCGGGACAGGGAACTACGAGCAGTACTTC. This codes for CASSSGTGNYEQYF. The full variable domain, rest sourced from reference TRBV2 and TRBJ2-7, is EPEVTQTPSHQVTQMGQEVILRCVPISNHLYFYWYRQILGQKVEFLVSFYNNEISEKSEIFDDQFSVERPDGSNFTLKIRSTKLEDSAMYFCASSSGTGNYEQYFGPGTRLTVT.

The chain has TRBV5-1 and TRBJ2-7; TRBD2 aligns across 8 bases. Germline CDR1 reads SGHRS; CDR2 reads YFSETQ. Trimming took 4 bases from V and 2 from J; bases not matched to a gene: 11. This CDR3 comprises 16 residues. CDR3 nucleotide sequence: TGCGCCAGCAGCCGATCCAGCGGGAGAACTGCCTACGAGCAGTACTTC. This encodes CASSRSSGRTAYEQYF.